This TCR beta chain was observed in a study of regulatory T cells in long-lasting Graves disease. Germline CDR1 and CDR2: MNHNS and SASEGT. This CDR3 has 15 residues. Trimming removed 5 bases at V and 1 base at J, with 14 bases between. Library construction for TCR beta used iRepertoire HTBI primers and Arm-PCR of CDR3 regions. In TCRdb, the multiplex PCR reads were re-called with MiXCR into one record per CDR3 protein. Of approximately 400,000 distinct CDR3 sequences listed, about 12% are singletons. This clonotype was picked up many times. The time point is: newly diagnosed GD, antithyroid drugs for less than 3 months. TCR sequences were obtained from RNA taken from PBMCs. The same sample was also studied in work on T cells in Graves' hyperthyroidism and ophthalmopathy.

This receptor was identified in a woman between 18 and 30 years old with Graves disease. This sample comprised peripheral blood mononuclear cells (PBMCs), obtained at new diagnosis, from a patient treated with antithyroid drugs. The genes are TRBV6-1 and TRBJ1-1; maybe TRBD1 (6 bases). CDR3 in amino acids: CASSRWTVSNTEAFF. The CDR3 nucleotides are TGTGCCAGCAGTCGTTGGACAGTCTCGAACACTGAAGCTTTCTTT.